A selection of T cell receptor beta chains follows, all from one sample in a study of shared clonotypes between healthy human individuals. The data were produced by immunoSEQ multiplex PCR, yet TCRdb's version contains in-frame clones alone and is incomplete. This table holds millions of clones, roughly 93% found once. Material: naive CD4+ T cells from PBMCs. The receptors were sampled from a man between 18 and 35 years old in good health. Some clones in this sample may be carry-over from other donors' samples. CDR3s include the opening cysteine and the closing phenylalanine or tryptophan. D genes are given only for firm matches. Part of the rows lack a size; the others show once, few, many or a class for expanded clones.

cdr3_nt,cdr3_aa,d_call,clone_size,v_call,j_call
TGCGCCAGCAGCGTATACGGGACAGGATTCGAAAAACTGTTTTTT,CASSVYGTGFEKLFF,TRBD1,once,TRBV5-1,TRBJ1-4
TGCGCCAGCAGCCTAGCGGGAGCCAGCTCCTACGAGCAGTACTTC,CASSLAGASSYEQYF,TRBD2,-,TRBV4-1,TRBJ2-7
TGCGCCAGCAGCCAAGAGCTGACTTTGGATACGCAGTATTTT,CASSQELTLDTQYF,-,-,TRBV4-3,TRBJ2-3
TGTGCCAGCAGCGAAGGACAGGTAGTAAATGAGCAGTTCTTC,CASSEGQVVNEQFF,TRBD1,-,TRBV2,TRBJ2-1
TGTGCCAGCAGCGTAAACACACGGTATGGCTACACCTTC,CASSVNTRYGYTF,-,-,TRBV9,TRBJ1-2
TGTGCCAGCAGCCCGACAGGGAGGAATCAGCCCCAGCATTTT,CASSPTGRNQPQHF,TRBD1,once,TRBV7-2,TRBJ1-5
TGTGCCAGCAGTGCCAGCGGGAGCTACGATACGCAGTATTTT,CASSASGSYDTQYF,TRBD2,-,TRBV2,TRBJ2-3
TGTGCCAGCAGTGAAAGGGGCGGCGGAAACACCATATATTTT,CASSERGGGNTIYF,-,-,TRBV2,TRBJ1-3
TGCGCCAGCAGCCAACTCGGGAATCTTAACTATGGCTACACCTTC,CASSQLGNLNYGYTF,-,-,TRBV4-1,TRBJ1-2
TGTGCCAGCAGTGCATCTAGCGCACCTAGCACAGATACGCAGTATTTT,CASSASSAPSTDTQYF,-,-,TRBV28,TRBJ2-3
TGTGCCAGCAGCCAAGTCGTAAGTGAGCAGTTCTTC,CASSQVVSEQFF,-,once,TRBV4-2,TRBJ2-1
TGTGCCAGCCAGAAGTCACTAGCGGGAGTGGGAAATGAGCAGTTCTTC,CASQKSLAGVGNEQFF,TRBD2,-,TRBV18,TRBJ2-1
TGCGCCAGCAGCCAAGATAGTGTGGAAACATATGAAAAACTGTTTTTT,CASSQDSVETYEKLFF,-,-,TRBV4-1,TRBJ1-4
TGCGCCAGCAGCCAGAGCGGCGACAGGGCGAGGACTGAAGCTTTCTTT,CASSQSGDRARTEAFF,TRBD1,-,TRBV4-1,TRBJ1-1
TGCGCCAGCAGCTTCAACTCTAACTATGGCTACACCTTC,CASSFNSNYGYTF,-,-,TRBV5-1,TRBJ1-2